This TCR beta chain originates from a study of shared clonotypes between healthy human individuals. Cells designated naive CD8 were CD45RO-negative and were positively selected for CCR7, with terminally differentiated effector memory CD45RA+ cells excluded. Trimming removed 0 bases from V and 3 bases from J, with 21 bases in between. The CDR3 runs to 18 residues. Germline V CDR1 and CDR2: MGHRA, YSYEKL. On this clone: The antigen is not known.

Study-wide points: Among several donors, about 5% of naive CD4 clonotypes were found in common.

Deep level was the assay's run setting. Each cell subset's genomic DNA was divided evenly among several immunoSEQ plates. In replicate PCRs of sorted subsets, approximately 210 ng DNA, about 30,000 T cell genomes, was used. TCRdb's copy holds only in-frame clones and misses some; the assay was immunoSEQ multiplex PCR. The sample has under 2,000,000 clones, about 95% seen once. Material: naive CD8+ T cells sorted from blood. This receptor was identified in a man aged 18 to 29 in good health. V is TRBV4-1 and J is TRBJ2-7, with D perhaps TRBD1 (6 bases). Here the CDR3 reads CASSQEGVPAGEDYEQYF. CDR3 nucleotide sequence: TGCGCCAGCAGCCAAGAAGGGGTCCCGGCAGGGGAAGACTACGAGCAGTACTTC.